These 26 T cell receptor beta chains originate from one sample sequenced in a study of T cells in narcolepsy (dated by TCRdb to the late 2010s). The method behind the library was the immunoSEQ multiplex PCR assay. TCRdb limited this immuneACCESS table to in-frame rearrangements with V and J called. A share of clones is missing; checked studies link under half to unresolved V genes, and the rest is unexplained. The sample has over 30,000 clones on record, about 90% of them singletons. The ten top clones hold around 0.86% of the sample. Sequenced material: CD45RA- memory CD4+ T cells from PBMCs. The sample's cell subset or site label, decoded: memory T cells sorted ex vivo from peripheral blood. All receptors come from a human donor with narcolepsy.

The chain recombines TRBV5-6 with TRBJ2-3; D might be TRBD1 (5 bases). The germline V gene encodes CDR1 SGHDT and CDR2 YYEEEE. The CDR3 spans 14 residues. The V end lost 1 base, the J end lost 5 bases, and 11 bases lay between the germline ends. CDR3 DNA: TGTGCCAGCAGCTTGAATACAGGTCTAGATACGCAGTATTTT. Translation: CASSLNTGLDTQYF.

This clone was detected once. CDR3: CASSWGPWGTDTQYF. CDR3 bases: TGTGCCAGCAGTTGGGGGCCATGGGGCACAGATACGCAGTATTTT. V gene TRBV5-6 combines with J gene TRBJ2-3; perhaps TRBD1 as D (6 bases). Trimming removed 5 bases at V and 1 base at J, with 14 bases between. The CDR3 extends over 15 amino acids. Germline V gene sequence: CDR1 SGHDT, CDR2 YYEEEE.

The chain is built from TRBV7-9 and TRBJ2-5, with TRBD1 matching over 8 bases. The CDR3 sequence is 18 residues long. Germline V gene lookup returns CDR1 SEHNR and CDR2 FQNEAQ (reference sequence). The V segment lost 4 bases and the J segment 8 bases; nucleotides outside the gene matches: 21. CDR3 loop: CASSSKGQGAPRRETQYF. The CDR3 nucleotides are TGTGCCAGCAGCTCTAAGGGTCAGGGGGCTCCCCGGAGAGAAACCCAGTACTTC.

CDR3: CASKGREVRSPLHF. CDR3 nucleotides: TGTGCCAGCAAGGGACGGGAGGTGCGCTCACCCCTCCACTTT. The gene calls are TRBV2 and TRBJ1-6; possibly TRBD1 for D (5 bases). Germline CDR1 reads SNHLY; CDR2 reads FYNNEI. The CDR3 runs 14 residues. Trimming shortened V by 7 bases and J by 10 bases, and 17 bases separated the two germline ends.

V is TRBV9 and J is TRBJ2-1; D gene uncertain. Trimming stripped 2 bases from V and 4 bases from J, with 1 base between. The CDR3 contains 11 residues. The germline V gene has CDR1 SGDLS and CDR2 YYNGEE. CDR3: CASSVYNEQFF. The CDR3 region has the DNA TGTGCCAGCAGCGTGTACAATGAGCAGTTCTTC. Full variable domain (outside the CDR3, taken from reference TRBV9 and TRBJ2-1): DSGVTQTPKHLITATGQRVTLRCSPRSGDLSVYWYQQSLDQGLQFLIQYYNGEERAKGNILERFSAQQFPDLHSELNLSSLELGDSALYFCASSVYNEQFFGPGTRLTVL.

Comment on this clone: A junction boundary mismatches the germline segment, possibly from a read error. The chain carries TRBV15 and TRBJ1-2; D uncertain. This CDR3 comprises 12 residues. Per germline, CDR1 LNHNV and CDR2 YYDKDF (reference sequence). CDR3 sequence: CATSRVNAACLF. The CDR3 coding sequence is TGTGCCACCAGCAGAGTCAACGCGGCCTGCCTCTTC.

This clone occurred a few times. The rearrangement links TRBV27 to TRBJ2-7, with TRBD2 identical over 9 bases. Germline V lookup: CDR1 MNHEY, CDR2 SMNVEV (reference sequence). V was clipped by 0 bases and J by 4 bases; unmatched bases: 7. There are 16 residues in the CDR3. CDR3 region: CASSLSLASGMYEQYF. CDR3 bases: TGTGCCAGCAGTTTATCGTTGGCTAGCGGGATGTACGAGCAGTACTTC.

J is TRBJ2-1 and V is TRBV4-3; D not resolved. In germline, CDR1 is LGHNA, CDR2 YSLEER. The V and J ends lost 2 bases and 0 bases respectively, with 8 bases between them. This CDR3 is 15 amino acids long. CDR3 nucleotides: TGCGCCAGCAGCCAACAGGCGAGCTCCTACAATGAGCAGTTCTTC. Its translation is CASSQQASSYNEQFF.

The chain couples TRBV27 to TRBJ2-1; tentative D call: TRBD1 (6 bases). CDR1 is MNHEY, CDR2 SMNVEV, per germline (reference sequence). This CDR3 is 15 amino acids long. The germline V and J ends were trimmed by 6 bases and 4 bases, with 16 bases remaining between them. The CDR3 region is CASRSFTTGYNEQFF. CDR3 bases: TGTGCCAGCAGATCCTTTACTACAGGGTACAATGAGCAGTTCTTC.

This clone came up once. The CDR3 spells CSVEAGGSGNQPQHF. CDR3 in DNA: TGCAGCGTTGAAGCCGGGGGGTCTGGCAATCAGCCCCAGCATTTT. The chain uses TRBV29-1 and TRBJ1-5, with D possibly TRBD1 on 5 matching bases. Germline CDR1 reads SQVTM; CDR2 reads ANQGSEA. This CDR3 spans 15 amino acids. Trimming cost V 1 base and J 2 bases, with 12 bases left between them.

The chain couples TRBV7-2 to TRBJ2-5, with 7 bases lining up with TRBD2. CDR3 length equals 13 residues. V shed 1 base, J shed 11 bases, and the junction held 7 bases outside the gene matches. CDR1 and CDR2 (germline): SGHTA, FQGNSA. The DNA of the CDR3 is TGTGCCAGCAGCTTAGAGCTTGGGGGGGAGCAGTACTTC. Amino acid sequence: CASSLELGGEQYF.

The chain combines TRBV11-1 with TRBJ2-1, with 9 bases fitting TRBD1. The CDR3 is made up of 15 amino acids. The V gene end was trimmed by 6 bases and the J gene end by 4 bases; junction bases not matched to a gene: 7. CDR1 and CDR2 from the germline V gene are SGHAT and FQDESV (reference sequence). The CDR3 loop reads CASSRPGQGYNEQFF. Written as DNA, the CDR3 is TGTGCCAGCAGTCGACCGGGACAGGGATACAATGAGCAGTTCTTC.

The chain has TRBV6-4 and TRBJ2-3; TRBD2 agrees at 10 bases. CDR3 length: 15 amino acids. V lost 0 bases, J lost 4 bases, and 1 base stayed unmatched. Germline CDR1 reads MRHNA; CDR2 reads SNTAGT. The CDR3, as DNA: TGTGCCAGCAGTGACTCAGCGGGAGGGCCAGATACGCAGTATTTT. Protein sequence: CASSDSAGGPDTQYF.

The genes are TRBV5-1 and TRBJ2-1; D call uncertain. CDR1 is SGHRS and CDR2 is YFSETQ in the germline V gene. Trimming cost V 0 bases and J 3 bases, with 7 bases left between them. This CDR3 has 14 amino acids. The CDR3: CASSLASFYNEQFF. In nucleotides, the CDR3 is TGCGCCAGCAGCTTGGCCAGCTTCTACAATGAGCAGTTCTTC.

The V gene is TRBV11-3, the J gene TRBJ2-3; no reliable D call. Germline V gene data show CDR1 as SGHNT and CDR2 as YENEEA. This CDR3 is 14 amino acids long. Trimming removed 6 bases at V and 1 base at J, with 11 bases between. The CDR3 sequence is CASSKAVGTDTQYF. The CDR3 DNA reads TGTGCCAGCAGTAAGGCGGTAGGCACAGATACGCAGTATTTT. Complete variable domain (other parts from reference TRBV11-3 and TRBJ2-3): EAGVVQSPRYKIIEKKQPVAFWCNPISGHNTLYWYLQNLGQGPELLIRYENEEAVDDSQLPKDRFSAERLKGVDSTLKIQPAELGDSAVYLCASSKAVGTDTQYFGPGTRLTVL.

The chain combines TRBV6-5 with TRBJ1-4, with 10 bases lining up with TRBD1. Germline V gene data show CDR1 as MNHEY and CDR2 as SVGAGI. The CDR3 runs to 14 residues. V shed 6 bases and J 9 bases; nucleotides not matched to a gene: 7. The CDR3 region is CASRPDRGGQKLFF. CDR3 coding DNA: TGTGCCAGCAGACCGGACAGGGGGGGTCAAAAACTGTTTTTT.

Points on this clone: The junction departs from the called germline gene at one end, perhaps through a read error. The chain couples TRBV10-3 to TRBJ1-5; 12 bases are a match to TRBD1. The CDR3 totals 17 residues. Germline V gene data show CDR1 as ENHRY and CDR2 as SYGVKD. CDR3 sequence (DNA): TGTGCCAGCAGTGAGGGGGCCGGGACAGGGGGCTATCAGCCCCAGCATTTT. Amino acid sequence: CASSEGAGTGGYQPQHF.

The gene calls are TRBV4-2 and TRBJ2-3; possible D gene TRBD2, 5 bases. Germline loops: CDR1 LGHNA, CDR2 YNFKEQ. The CDR3 loop spans 16 amino acids. V lost 0 bases to trimming and J lost 3 bases, with 13 bases between them. The CDR3 coding sequence is TGTGCCAGCAGCCAAGAAGAGAGTCGGGGAACAGATACGCAGTATTTT. Translating it yields CASSQEESRGTDTQYF.

The genes are TRBV25-1 and TRBJ1-4, with D hard to call. Germline CDR1 MGHDK, CDR2 SYGVNS. V was pared by 1 base and J by 8 bases, with 11 bases between. The CDR3 extends over 14 amino acids. CDR3 region: CASSESLAGEKLFF. The CDR3 coding sequence is TGTGCCAGCAGTGAATCCCTGGCGGGCGAAAAACTGTTTTTT.

As concerns this clone: At one boundary the junction diverges from the germline segment, which might be a read error. The chain couples TRBV11-3 to TRBJ2-7, with D perhaps TRBD2 (6 bases). Germline values: CDR1 SGHNT, CDR2 YENEEA. The CDR3 is 12 amino acids. This CDR3 is CASSLRDLGSEF. As DNA, the CDR3 is TGTGCCAGCAGCTTACGGGACTTAGGCTCGGAGTTC.

V gene TRBV7-8 combines with J gene TRBJ2-7; the D gene is possibly TRBD2 (5 bases). The germline gives CDR1 SGHVS, CDR2 FQNEAQ. V lost 8 bases and J lost 2, with 16 bases in between. This CDR3 is 14 amino acids long. CDR3: CASSEGLPPYEQYF. CDR3 sequence (DNA): TGTGCCAGCTCCGAGGGTTTACCCCCCTACGAGCAGTACTTC.

This sequence joins TRBV14 and TRBJ2-5; 15 nucleotides agree with TRBD2. V gave up 0 bases and J gave up 5 bases; unmatched junction bases: 10. The germline V gene has CDR1 SGHDN and CDR2 FVKESK. The CDR3 totals 19 residues. This CDR3 is CASSQESWTSGRAMETQYF. CDR3 DNA: TGTGCCAGCAGCCAAGAGTCGTGGACTAGCGGGAGGGCCATGGAGACCCAGTACTTC.

The DNA of the CDR3 is TGTGCCACCTACCAGGGCGGGAGTTTGAATGAGCAGTTCTTC. This sequence encodes CATYQGGSLNEQFF. V gene TRBV19 combines with J gene TRBJ2-1, with 7 bases identical to TRBD2. CDR1 LNHDA and CDR2 SQIVND come from the germline V gene (reference sequence). The CDR3 is made up of 14 amino acids. The junction had 13 bases not matched to a gene; V was cut back by 10 bases and J by 7 bases.

The chain recombines TRBV6-5 with TRBJ1-2; D is unresolved. CDR1 MNHEY and CDR2 SVGAGI come from the germline V gene. This CDR3 spans 16 amino acids. V was shortened by 0 bases and J by 5 bases, with 16 bases between the two germline ends. CDR3 coding DNA: TGTGCCAGCAGTTACTCTCCCGGACCGACCAAATATGGCTACACCTTC. Residues: CASSYSPGPTKYGYTF.

This clone was seen only once. The chain employs TRBV6-6 and TRBJ2-2, with unresolved D. Germline V CDR1 and CDR2: MNHNY, SVGAGI (reference sequence). V lost 6 bases to trimming and J lost 7 bases, with 21 bases between them. This CDR3 has 16 residues. CDR3 residues: CASSQLREPMLGELFF. For the CDR3, the DNA is TGTGCCAGCAGCCAACTTCGAGAGCCGATGCTCGGGGAGCTGTTTTTT.

V usage is TRBV7-2 and J usage is TRBJ2-2; tentative D call: TRBD1 (5 bases). V shed 5 bases and J shed 2 bases, with 18 bases lying between them. The CDR3 contains 17 residues. CDR1 is SGHTA, CDR2 FQGNSA, per germline. This CDR3 is CASSPDSGRANTGELFF. DNA for the CDR3: TGTGCCAGCAGCCCCGACTCGGGCAGGGCAAACACCGGGGAGCTGTTTTTT.